This is a list of T cell receptor beta chains from one sample in a study of OX40 agonist ivuxolimab in advanced cancers. The protocol was immunoSEQ multiplex PCR, while the TCRdb copy is restricted to in-frame clones and leaves out a portion. The sample lists approximately 71,000 clones, 70% to 85% seen once, with under 13% in the top ten. The sample consisted of CD4+ or CD8+ T cells sorted from blood, taken in a trial of the OX40 agonist ivuxolimab. These receptors all stem from an adult with an advanced solid tumor such as melanoma, head and neck, liver or kidney cancer. Each CDR3 is given without its conserved first and last residue.

v_gene	j_gene	CDR3aa
TRBV5-6	TRBJ2-3	ASSPTGEEDTQY
TRBV9	TRBJ1-3	ASSPRGDRAGNTIY
TRBV7-2	TRBJ2-5	ASSLQTGQETQY
TRBV5-1	TRBJ1-2	ASSRADSNYGYT
TRBV9	TRBJ2-1	ASSGGVPTTSYNEQF
TRBV28	TRBJ1-2	ASSTTGGDYGYT
TRBV27	TRBJ2-7	ASSLFSLAGAYEQY
TRBV10-3	TRBJ1-2	ATIAPGRGYGYT
TRBV10-2	TRBJ1-5	ASSESGKGGGQPQH
TRBV7-9	TRBJ2-3	ASRPVGVGTDTQY
TRBV5-5	TRBJ1-5	ASSSSHYSNQPQH
TRBV28	TRBJ1-1	ASSSTARLLNTEAF
TRBV10-1	TRBJ1-1	ASNDREGTEAF
TRBV5-1	TRBJ1-1	ASSLGQPRNTEAF
TRBV2	TRBJ2-7	ASSEGFRGDYEQY
TRBV5-1	TRBJ1-2	ASSLERVGYT